This TCR beta chain is from a study of human T cells and chemical hapten exposure. Study-level background: Diphenylcyclopropenone was administered weekly to the scalp of patients throughout the roughly 25-week study.

TCRdb analysed the RACE reads with MiXCR anew, one entry per CDR3 protein. The sample records roughly 60,000 distinct CDR3 sequences, around 12% being singletons. The CDR3 runs 13 residues. V shed 0 bases and J shed 4 bases, with 7 bases lying between them. Germline CDR1 KGHSH, CDR2 LQKENI. Time point defined: patch test 3, about 24 weeks after DPC sensitization. Treatment defined: therapeutic diphenylcyclopropenone sensitization with weekly scalp DPC. The sequence was obtained from a man aged 30 to 45 with alopecia areata. Some clones in this sample may be carry-over from other donors' samples. V gene TRBV18 combines with J gene TRBJ2-7; D is unclear. The sequences come from whole blood, collected in connection with sensitization to the hapten diphenylcyclopropenone (DPC). CDR3 sequence reads: CASSPPLGYEQYF. The DNA for the CDR3 is TGTGCCAGCTCACCACCCCTGGGATACGAGCAGTACTTC. Complete variable domain (other parts from reference TRBV18 and TRBJ2-7): NAGVMQNPRHLVRRRGQEARLRCSPMKGHSHVYWYRQLPEEGLKFMVYLQKENIIDESGMPKERFSAEFPKEGPSILRIQQVVRGDSAAYFCASSPPLGYEQYFGPGTRLTVT.